A selection of T cell receptor beta chains follows, all from one sample in a study of blood T cell repertoires in COVID-19. Generated by immunoSEQ multiplex PCR, the TCRdb table keeps only in-frame clones and is missing some. The data show approximately 220,000 clones, with roughly 83% seen just once and 25% to 35% held by the top ten. Source material: peripheral blood. The receptors stem from a man aged 40-49 years with acute or convalescent COVID-19. CDR3s include the opening cysteine and the closing phenylalanine or tryptophan. D genes are given only for firm matches. Clone size is given for some rows only: seen once, a few or many times, or a class if the clone is expanded.

d_call	clone_size	j_call	v_call	cdr3_aa	cdr3_nt
-	-	TRBJ1-1	TRBV5-1	CASSNGVSTEAFF	TGCGCCAGCAGCAACGGGGTTTCCACTGAAGCTTTCTTT
-	once	TRBJ1-3	TRBV3-1/TRBV3-2	CASSSQPGHTSGRNTIYF	TGTGCCAGCAGCTCTCAACCGGGACACACTTCGGGAAGAAACACCATATATTTT
-	-	TRBJ2-5	TRBV7-8	CASSWPEETQYF	TGTGCCAGCAGCTGGCCAGAAGAGACCCAGTACTTC
TRBD1	-	TRBJ1-1	TRBV5-1	CASSQSTGVRTEAFF	TGCGCCAGCAGCCAATCGACAGGGGTGAGGACTGAAGCTTTCTTT
-	few	TRBJ2-1	TRBV6-5	CASSYSAGSANEQFF	TGTGCCAGCAGTTACTCGGCGGGATCCGCCAATGAGCAGTTCTTC
TRBD1	-	TRBJ1-1	TRBV2	CASLGQGSEAFF	TGTGCCAGTCTCGGACAGGGCAGTGAAGCTTTCTTT
TRBD1	-	TRBJ2-1	TRBV19	CASNTPMTGTGHEQFF	TGTGCCAGTAACACCCCCATGACAGGGACGGGGCATGAGCAGTTCTTC
-	few	TRBJ2-7	TRBV9	CASSVASRGVSEQYF	TGTGCCAGCAGCGTAGCATCAAGGGGCGTGAGTGAGCAGTACTTC
TRBD1	few	TRBJ2-3	TRBV24-1	CATSDPAGQGGPDTQYF	TGTGCCACCAGTGATCCGGCGGGACAGGGGGGACCAGATACGCAGTATTTT
-	once	TRBJ2-1	TRBV11-3	CASSAEAGTLYNEQFF	TGTGCCAGCAGCGCAGAAGCCGGGACTCTTTACAATGAGCAGTTCTTC
-	-	TRBJ1-1	TRBV7-2	CASSIVRGSNTEAFF	TGTGCCAGCAGCATAGTGCGAGGTTCAAACACTGAAGCTTTCTTT
TRBD2	-	TRBJ2-3	TRBV7-2	CASSSPMAGGTQYF	TGTGCCAGCAGCTCTCCAATGGCGGGAGGAACGCAGTATTTT
TRBD1	-	TRBJ1-2	TRBV19	CASAGQARDYGYTF	TGTGCCAGTGCAGGACAGGCCCGGGACTATGGCTACACCTTC
-	-	TRBJ2-1	TRBV18	CASSPSAGSYNEQFF	TGTGCCAGCTCACCCTCTGCGGGGTCCTACAATGAGCAGTTCTTC
TRBD1	-	TRBJ1-4	TRBV5-5	CASRQGASREKLFF	TGTGCCAGCAGACAGGGGGCCTCTAGGGAAAAACTGTTTTTT
TRBD1	-	TRBJ2-2	TRBV5-1	CATCRTGLTGELFF	TGCGCCACCTGCCGGACAGGCTTAACCGGGGAGCTGTTTTTT
-	-	TRBJ1-1	TRBV27	CASSPLGGGEAFF	TGTGCCAGCAGTCCCCTGGGCGGGGGAGAAGCTTTCTTT
-	-	TRBJ2-4	TRBV6-2/TRBV6-3	CASSYTPWRVGYIQYF	TGTGCCAGCAGTTACACGCCGTGGAGGGTGGGATACATTCAGTACTTC
TRBD1	once	TRBJ2-1	TRBV7-6	CASSLTSRTGGLNEQFF	TGTGCCAGCAGCTTGACATCCAGGACAGGGGGGCTCAATGAGCAGTTCTTC
TRBD1	-	TRBJ2-1	TRBV6-4	CASSGDRGNEQFF	TGTGCCAGCAGCGGGGACAGGGGGAATGAGCAGTTCTTC
TRBD1	-	TRBJ1-5	TRBV7-2	CASSSQGREQPQHF	TGTGCCAGCAGCTCACAGGGGAGAGAACAGCCCCAGCATTTT
-	-	TRBJ1-4	TRBV25-1	CASSKTQGTNEKLFF	TGTGCCAGCAGTAAAACACAGGGAACTAATGAAAAACTGTTTTTT
TRBD1	-	TRBJ1-6	TRBV5-1	CASSSGQGQNSYNSPLHF	TGCGCCAGCAGCTCGGGACAGGGTCAGAACTCCTATAATTCACCCCTCCACTTT
-	once	TRBJ1-1	TRBV15	CATSKLEGSVADTEAFF	TGTGCCACCAGCAAGTTGGAGGGCTCGGTGGCTGACACTGAAGCTTTCTTT
-	-	TRBJ1-1	TRBV12-3/TRBV12-4	CASSLPMNTEAFF	TGTGCCAGCAGTTTACCCATGAACACTGAAGCTTTCTTT
TRBD1	few	TRBJ1-1	TRBV27	CASRPDRGPLPTEAFF	TGTGCCAGCAGACCGGACAGGGGGCCTTTGCCCACTGAAGCTTTCTTT
-	-	TRBJ1-5	TRBV3-1/TRBV3-2	CASSQGHNQPQHF	TGTGCCAGCAGCCAAGGACATAATCAGCCCCAGCATTTT
TRBD1	-	TRBJ1-6	TRBV7-9	CASSWGQDNSPLHF	TGTGCCAGCAGCTGGGGACAGGACAATTCACCCCTCCACTTT
-	-	TRBJ1-6	TRBV2	CASRGSTVYNSPLHF	TGTGCCAGCAGAGGGTCGACAGTTTATAATTCACCCCTCCACTTT
TRBD1	-	TRBJ2-3	TRBV7-9	CASSLGRGQSSAQYF	TGTGCCAGCAGCTTAGGCAGGGGGCAATCTTCAGCGCAGTATTTT
TRBD1	-	TRBJ2-7	TRBV30	CAWKRDRPYEQYF	TGTGCCTGGAAGAGGGACAGGCCCTACGAGCAGTACTTC
TRBD2	-	TRBJ2-2	TRBV27	CASSVPRAGRAGELFF	TGTGCCAGCAGTGTACCCCGAGCGGGGAGGGCCGGGGAGCTGTTTTTT
TRBD1	-	TRBJ1-3	TRBV28	CASSGTDPSRRNTIYF	TGTGCCAGCAGTGGGACAGACCCTTCCCGACGAAACACCATATATTTT
TRBD2	-	TRBJ2-3	TRBV27	CASSLYGGGPLDTQYF	TGTGCCAGCAGTTTATACGGGGGAGGGCCGTTAGATACGCAGTATTTT
-	-	TRBJ1-1	TRBV7-8	CASSRTRETEAFF	TGTGCCAGCAGCCGTACAAGGGAGACTGAAGCTTTCTTT
-	-	TRBJ2-7	TRBV9	CASSVGGTASYEQYF	TGTGCCAGCAGCGTAGGCGGGACAGCTTCCTACGAGCAGTACTTC
TRBD2	-	TRBJ2-5	TRBV12-5	CASGVPAGGGETQYF	TGTGCTAGTGGTGTTCCGGCGGGAGGTGGGGAGACCCAGTACTTC
-	-	TRBJ1-1	TRBV7-6	CASSLTQNTEAFF	TGTGCCAGCAGCTTGACACAGAACACTGAAGCTTTCTTT
TRBD2	-	TRBJ2-7	TRBV14	CASSPGRGLAGVNEQYF	TGTGCCAGCAGCCCCGGGAGGGGACTAGCGGGAGTCAACGAGCAGTACTTC
-	-	TRBJ2-3	TRBV7-9	CASSLWQAPGTDTQYF	TGTGCCAGCAGCTTATGGCAGGCCCCTGGCACAGATACGCAGTATTTT
TRBD1	-	TRBJ1-6	TRBV28	CASSPDRNSPLHF	TGTGCCAGCAGCCCGGACAGGAATTCACCCCTCCACTTT
TRBD1	-	TRBJ1-1	TRBV5-1	CASSPARGQQMNTEAFF	TGCGCCAGCAGCCCCGCACGGGGACAGCAAATGAACACTGAAGCTTTCTTT
-	few	TRBJ1-2	TRBV4-1	CASSQDQWGEKDYGYTF	TGCGCCAGCAGCCAAGATCAGTGGGGAGAAAAGGACTATGGCTACACCTTC
TRBD1	-	TRBJ1-2	TRBV5-8	CASTPLPGQDPRGYTF	TGTGCCAGCACCCCACTACCTGGACAGGATCCCCGCGGCTACACCTTC
-	-	TRBJ2-5	TRBV9	CASSDPVGPGVATQYF	TGTGCCAGCAGCGATCCCGTAGGGCCGGGAGTGGCGACCCAGTACTTC
TRBD2	-	TRBJ2-5	TRBV7-2	CASSLGTSVQETQYF	TGTGCCAGCAGCCTCGGGACTAGCGTACAAGAGACCCAGTACTTC
-	-	TRBJ1-4	TRBV18	CASSNRRGEKLFF	TGTGCCAGCTCCAACCGGAGGGGAGAAAAACTGTTTTTT
-	-	TRBJ1-4	TRBV4-2	CASSQLGGFNEKLFF	TGTGCCAGCAGCCAATTGGGGGGATTCAATGAAAAACTGTTTTTT
-	few	TRBJ2-7	TRBV9	CASSVFGRADSYEQYF	TGTGCCAGCAGCGTTTTCGGGCGGGCGGATAGCTACGAGCAGTACTTC
-	-	TRBJ2-5	TRBV30	CAWSVWRAETQYF	TGTGCCTGGAGTGTCTGGCGGGCAGAGACCCAGTACTTC
TRBD1	-	TRBJ1-3	TRBV5-4	CASSFEVTGDSGIYF	TGTGCCAGCAGCTTTGAGGTGACAGGGGACTCGGGTATATATTTT
-	once	TRBJ1-1	TRBV10-3	CAISESARAGKAFF	TGTGCCATCAGTGAGTCGGCTAGGGCGGGGAAGGCTTTCTTT
-	-	TRBJ1-2	TRBV30	CAWSNVQGNYGYTF	TGTGCCTGGAGTAATGTACAGGGAAACTATGGCTACACCTTC
TRBD1	-	TRBJ1-4	TRBV4-2	CASSPDRASEKLFF	TGTGCCAGCAGCCCGGACAGGGCGAGTGAAAAACTGTTTTTT